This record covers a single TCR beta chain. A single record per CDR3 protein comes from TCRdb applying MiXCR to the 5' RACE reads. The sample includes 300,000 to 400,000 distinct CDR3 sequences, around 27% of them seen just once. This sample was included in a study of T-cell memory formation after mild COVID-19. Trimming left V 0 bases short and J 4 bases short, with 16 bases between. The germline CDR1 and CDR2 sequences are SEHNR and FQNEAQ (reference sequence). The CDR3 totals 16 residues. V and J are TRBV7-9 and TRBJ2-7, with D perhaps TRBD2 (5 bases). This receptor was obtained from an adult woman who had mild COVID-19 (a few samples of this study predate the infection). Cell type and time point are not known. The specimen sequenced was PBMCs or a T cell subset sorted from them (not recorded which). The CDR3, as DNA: TGTGCCAGCAGCTTAGCGGGCGGGCCCCCAGGATACGAGCAGTACTTC. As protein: CASSLAGGPPGYEQYF.